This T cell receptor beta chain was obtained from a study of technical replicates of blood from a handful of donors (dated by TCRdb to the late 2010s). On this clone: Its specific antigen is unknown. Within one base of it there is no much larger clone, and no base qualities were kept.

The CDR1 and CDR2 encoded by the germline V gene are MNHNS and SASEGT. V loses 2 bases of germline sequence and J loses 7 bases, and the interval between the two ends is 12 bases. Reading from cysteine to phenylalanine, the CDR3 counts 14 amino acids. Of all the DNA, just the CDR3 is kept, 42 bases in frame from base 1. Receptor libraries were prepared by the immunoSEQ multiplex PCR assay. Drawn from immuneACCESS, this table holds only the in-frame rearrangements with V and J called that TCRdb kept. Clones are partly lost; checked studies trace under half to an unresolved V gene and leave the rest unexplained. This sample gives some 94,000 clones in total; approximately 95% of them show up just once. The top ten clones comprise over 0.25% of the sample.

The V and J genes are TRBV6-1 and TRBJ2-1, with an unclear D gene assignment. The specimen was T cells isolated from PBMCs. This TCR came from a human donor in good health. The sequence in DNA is TGTGCCAGCAGTGAAAGTAAGTTGACTAATGAGCAGTTCTTC. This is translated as CASSESKLTNEQFF.